This T cell receptor (beta chain) was identified in a study of blood T cell repertoires in COVID-19. About the research overall: T cells, B-cell-depleted T cells, or PBMCs supplied cDNA or gDNA.

Enrollees, about 18 to 89 years old, lived in approximately 25 US areas. The data were produced by immunoSEQ multiplex PCR, yet TCRdb's version contains in-frame clones alone and is incomplete. Of 250,000 to 300,000 clones listed, about 91% were seen once; the top ten hold roughly 1.2%. CDR3 length equals 14 residues. Trimming cost V 5 bases and J 2 bases; bases outside gene matches: 2. CDR1 and CDR2 from the germline V gene are SGDLS and YYNGEE. The chain is built from TRBV9 and TRBJ1-2; 11 nucleotides line up with TRBD1. The specimen sequenced was PBMCs or T cells enriched from blood (not recorded which). The receptor was derived from a human donor in a cohort exposed to, infected with or recovered from COVID-19 (not recorded which). The donor label of this sample is uncertain. CDR3 DNA: TGTGCCAGCAGGCGGACAGGGGGCAACTATGGCTACACCTTC. This translates into CASRRTGGNYGYTF.